This T cell receptor (beta chain) came from a study of T cell responses to AZD1222 COVID-19 vaccine. Whole-study context: Pooling covered second doses at about 4 or about 12 weeks. Broader study findings: Mostly white British, mostly female donors; authors suggested clonal diversity may be underestimated. Close to half of spike-specific TCRs reportedly recognize unmutated variant regions. Along spike, vaccine-associated CD4 TCRs were found throughout, with dominance at 160-218 and 743-854.

The germline V gene encodes CDR1 MNHEY and CDR2 SVGAGI. This CDR3 comprises 16 residues. Trimming took 1 base from V and 9 from J, leaving 16 bases between them. Clones were sequenced by immunoSEQ multiplex PCR, and TCRdb holds only the in-frame ones, with some missing. This sample yields around 140,000 clones, of which over 90% are seen a single time; 5% to 5.5% belongs to the top ten. In regard to this clone: The antigen is undetermined.

The clonotype comes from an adult in good health. The chain uses TRBV6-5 and TRBJ1-6; D gene ambiguous. The starting material was peripheral blood, obtained on day 0 of AZD1222 vaccination. The CDR3 spells CASSYLYHEEGSPLHF. CDR3 nucleotides: TGTGCCAGCAGTTACTTGTATCATGAAGAGGGTTCACCCCTCCACTTT.